The rows below give T cell receptor beta chains drawn from one sample of a study of control samples from healthy donors and cancer patients. TCRdb's table, derived via immunoSEQ multiplex PCR, lists solely in-frame clones and lacks some. Counted here are roughly 130,000 clones, about 93% occurring once; the ten biggest clones make up over 2%. The sequenced material came from blood. The origin of the receptors is a man aged 18 to 35 in good health. CDR3s include the opening cysteine and the closing phenylalanine or tryptophan. The order of the fields is J gene, D gene, clone size, V gene, CDR3 DNA, CDR3 protein. The D gene is left open where the match is weak. The listing skips clone size in some rows; elsewhere it reads once, few, many or a size class.

j_gene: TRBJ2-5
d_gene: TRBD2
abundance: -
v_gene: TRBV6-6
CDR3nt: TGTGCCAGCAGCCCTTTAGGGACGCGGGGAGGGGAGACCCAGTACTTC
CDR3aa: CASSPLGTRGGETQYF

j_gene: TRBJ1-6
d_gene: -
abundance: -
v_gene: TRBV4-3
CDR3nt: TGCGCCAGCAGCCAAGAACGGAACTCACCCCTCCACTTT
CDR3aa: CASSQERNSPLHF

j_gene: TRBJ1-4
d_gene: TRBD1
abundance: -
v_gene: TRBV4-1
CDR3nt: TGCGCCAGCAGCAGGGGGCAGCGTGAAAAACTGTTTTTT
CDR3aa: CASSRGQREKLFF

j_gene: TRBJ2-3
d_gene: -
abundance: -
v_gene: TRBV5-1
CDR3nt: TGCGCCAGCAGCTTGGAAGTCGGCACAGATACGCAGTATTTT
CDR3aa: CASSLEVGTDTQYF

j_gene: TRBJ1-2
d_gene: TRBD1
abundance: once
v_gene: TRBV7-2
CDR3nt: TGTGCCAGCAGCTTAGGGGACAGGGGAAATGGCTACACCTTC
CDR3aa: CASSLGDRGNGYTF

j_gene: TRBJ2-1
d_gene: TRBD2
abundance: -
v_gene: TRBV3-1/TRBV3-2
CDR3nt: TGTGCCAGCAGCCTAGGACTAGCGCCCACGCCCAATGAGCAGTTCTTC
CDR3aa: CASSLGLAPTPNEQFF

j_gene: TRBJ2-3
d_gene: -
abundance: -
v_gene: TRBV7-9
CDR3nt: TGTGCCAGCAGCTTAGGGTTAAATACGCAGTATTTT
CDR3aa: CASSLGLNTQYF

j_gene: TRBJ1-1
d_gene: -
abundance: -
v_gene: TRBV28
CDR3nt: TGTGCCAGCAGTTTATTGACAGCCGAAGCTTTCTTT
CDR3aa: CASSLLTAEAFF

j_gene: TRBJ2-3
d_gene: -
abundance: -
v_gene: TRBV28
CDR3nt: TGTGCCAGCAGTTTACGTACCCCGGGCCGGACCGGGAGCACAGATACGCAGTATTTT
CDR3aa: CASSLRTPGRTGSTDTQYF

j_gene: TRBJ1-5
d_gene: -
abundance: -
v_gene: TRBV28
CDR3nt: TGTGCCAGCAGGGTCCGGGACCTCTTCAAAAGCAATCAGCCCCAGCATTTT
CDR3aa: CASRVRDLFKSNQPQHF

j_gene: TRBJ2-2
d_gene: TRBD2
abundance: -
v_gene: TRBV7-9
CDR3nt: TGTGCCAGCAGCCCGAGAATAGCGGGCCGGAACACCGGGGAGCTGTTTTTT
CDR3aa: CASSPRIAGRNTGELFF

j_gene: TRBJ1-1
d_gene: -
abundance: -
v_gene: TRBV30
CDR3nt: TGTGCCTGGAGTGTAGAGGCAGAAGGTAGTATCCTGTTT
CDR3aa: CAWSVEAEGSILF

j_gene: TRBJ2-1
d_gene: -
abundance: -
v_gene: TRBV5-7
CDR3nt: TGTGCCAGCAGCCACACCTCGAGCTCCTACAATGAGCAGTTCTTC
CDR3aa: CASSHTSSSYNEQFF

j_gene: TRBJ2-3
d_gene: -
abundance: -
v_gene: TRBV5-1
CDR3nt: TGCGCCAGCAGCCTCCAGGCCCTTTCCACAGATACGCAGTATTTT
CDR3aa: CASSLQALSTDTQYF

j_gene: TRBJ2-7
d_gene: TRBD1
abundance: -
v_gene: TRBV4-1
CDR3nt: TGCGCCAGCAGCCAACAGACAGGGAACTACGAGCAGTACTTC
CDR3aa: CASSQQTGNYEQYF

j_gene: TRBJ1-4
d_gene: TRBD1
abundance: -
v_gene: TRBV29-1
CDR3nt: TGCAGCGTTGGACAGGGAGAGGAAAAACTGTTTTTT
CDR3aa: CSVGQGEEKLFF

j_gene: TRBJ1-5
d_gene: -
abundance: -
v_gene: TRBV19
CDR3nt: TGTGCCAGTAGTATCAATGGAAGGGGGCAGCCCCAGCATTTT
CDR3aa: CASSINGRGQPQHF

j_gene: TRBJ2-1
d_gene: -
abundance: -
v_gene: TRBV5-1
CDR3nt: TGCGCCAGCAGCGAACGGACGGGCAGCTCCTACAATGAGCAGTTCTTC
CDR3aa: CASSERTGSSYNEQFF

j_gene: TRBJ2-1
d_gene: -
abundance: -
v_gene: TRBV6-5
CDR3nt: TGTGCCAGCAGCTCCTCCCAAGGGGATGAGCAGTTCTTC
CDR3aa: CASSSSQGDEQFF

j_gene: TRBJ1-1
d_gene: TRBD1
abundance: few
v_gene: TRBV28
CDR3nt: TGTGCCAGCAGTTCGACAGGGGGGATGAACACTGAAGCTTTCTTT
CDR3aa: CASSSTGGMNTEAFF

j_gene: TRBJ2-7
d_gene: -
abundance: -
v_gene: TRBV15
CDR3nt: TGTGCCACCAGCAGAGATCCGAGAGACGAGCAGTACTTC
CDR3aa: CATSRDPRDEQYF

j_gene: TRBJ2-3
d_gene: -
abundance: -
v_gene: TRBV5-1
CDR3nt: TGCGCCAGCAGCTTGGGGGGGCCCCCGCAGTATTTT
CDR3aa: CASSLGGPPQYF

j_gene: TRBJ1-1
d_gene: -
abundance: -
v_gene: TRBV12-3/TRBV12-4
CDR3nt: TGTGCCAGCAGTTTAGGCCCGGGAGAAGCTTTCTTT
CDR3aa: CASSLGPGEAFF

j_gene: TRBJ2-5
d_gene: -
abundance: -
v_gene: TRBV5-4
CDR3nt: TGTGCCAGCAGCGGGAACGCGGGCCGGGACCAAGAGACCCAGTACTTC
CDR3aa: CASSGNAGRDQETQYF

j_gene: TRBJ2-5
d_gene: -
abundance: -
v_gene: TRBV20-1
CDR3nt: TGCAGTGCCGGACGGGGGGAGACCCAGTACTTC
CDR3aa: CSAGRGETQYF

j_gene: TRBJ2-6
d_gene: -
abundance: -
v_gene: TRBV30
CDR3nt: TGTGCCTGGATGGTGGGCTTTCCCTCTGGGGCCAACGTCCTGACTTTC
CDR3aa: CAWMVGFPSGANVLTF

j_gene: TRBJ1-6
d_gene: -
abundance: -
v_gene: TRBV4-3
CDR3nt: TGCGCCAGCAGCCAAGAACGGGGGGCAGCGGGATCACCCCTCCACTTT
CDR3aa: CASSQERGAAGSPLHF

j_gene: TRBJ1-6
d_gene: -
abundance: -
v_gene: TRBV9
CDR3nt: TGTGCCAGCAGCCAGGTAAACTCACCCCTCCACTTT
CDR3aa: CASSQVNSPLHF

j_gene: TRBJ2-2
d_gene: -
abundance: -
v_gene: TRBV5-1
CDR3nt: TGCGCCAGCAGCCGTGCTATCTTTGGCAGCGGGGAGCTGTTTTTT
CDR3aa: CASSRAIFGSGELFF

j_gene: TRBJ1-6
d_gene: -
abundance: few
v_gene: TRBV3-1/TRBV3-2
CDR3nt: TGTGCCAGCAGCCCGAGGCTTATGGATTCACCCCTCCACTTT
CDR3aa: CASSPRLMDSPLHF

j_gene: TRBJ2-1
d_gene: -
abundance: -
v_gene: TRBV12-5
CDR3nt: TGTGCTAGTGGTCAGTGGGAGCGGATGGGGAATGAGCAGTTCTTC
CDR3aa: CASGQWERMGNEQFF

j_gene: TRBJ1-5
d_gene: -
abundance: -
v_gene: TRBV30
CDR3nt: TGTGCCTGGAGTGTCGGGGAACTAAGCAATCAGCCCCAGCATTTT
CDR3aa: CAWSVGELSNQPQHF

j_gene: TRBJ1-1
d_gene: TRBD1
abundance: -
v_gene: TRBV19
CDR3nt: TGTGCCAGTAGTATAACAGGGGGATGGAACACTGAAGCTTTCTTT
CDR3aa: CASSITGGWNTEAFF

j_gene: TRBJ1-1
d_gene: TRBD1
abundance: -
v_gene: TRBV11-3
CDR3nt: TGTGCCAGCAGCGAGAGGGACAGTGAAGCTTTCTTT
CDR3aa: CASSERDSEAFF

j_gene: TRBJ2-3
d_gene: TRBD1
abundance: -
v_gene: TRBV9
CDR3nt: TGTGCCAGCAGCGTCTCCGGGACAGAAGGCCAAGATACGCAGTATTTT
CDR3aa: CASSVSGTEGQDTQYF

j_gene: TRBJ1-2
d_gene: TRBD1
abundance: -
v_gene: TRBV28
CDR3nt: TGTGCCAGCAGTCCGGGACAGGGTCACTATGGCTACACCTTC
CDR3aa: CASSPGQGHYGYTF